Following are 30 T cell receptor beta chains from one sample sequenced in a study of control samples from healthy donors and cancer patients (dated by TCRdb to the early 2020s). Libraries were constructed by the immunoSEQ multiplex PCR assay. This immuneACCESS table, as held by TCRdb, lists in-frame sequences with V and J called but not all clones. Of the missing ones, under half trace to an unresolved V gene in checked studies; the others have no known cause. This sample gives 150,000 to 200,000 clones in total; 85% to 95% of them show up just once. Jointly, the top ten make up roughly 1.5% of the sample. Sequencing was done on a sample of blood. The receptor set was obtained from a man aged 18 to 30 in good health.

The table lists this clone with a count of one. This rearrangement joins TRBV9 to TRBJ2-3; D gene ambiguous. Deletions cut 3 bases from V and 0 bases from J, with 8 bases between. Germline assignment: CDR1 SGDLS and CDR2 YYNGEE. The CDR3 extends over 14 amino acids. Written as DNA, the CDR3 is TGTGCCAGCAGCGCGGACGGAAGCACAGATACGCAGTATTTT. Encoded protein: CASSADGSTDTQYF.

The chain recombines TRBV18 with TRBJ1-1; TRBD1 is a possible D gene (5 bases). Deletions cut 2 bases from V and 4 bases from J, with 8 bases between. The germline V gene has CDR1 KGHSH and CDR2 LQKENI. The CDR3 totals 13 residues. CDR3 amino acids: CASSPLGATEAFF. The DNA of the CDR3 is TGTGCCAGCTCACCATTAGGGGCCACTGAAGCTTTCTTT.

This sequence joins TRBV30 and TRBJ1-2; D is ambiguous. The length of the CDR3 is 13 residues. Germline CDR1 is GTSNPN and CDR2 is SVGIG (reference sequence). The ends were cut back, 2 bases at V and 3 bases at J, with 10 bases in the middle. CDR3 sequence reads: CAWSTREDYGYTF. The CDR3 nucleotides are TGTGCCTGGAGTACCCGGGAGGACTATGGCTACACCTTC.

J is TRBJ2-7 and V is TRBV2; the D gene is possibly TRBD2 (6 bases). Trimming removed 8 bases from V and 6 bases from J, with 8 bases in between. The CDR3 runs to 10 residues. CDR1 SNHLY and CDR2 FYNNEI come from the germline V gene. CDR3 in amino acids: CASDGGEQYF. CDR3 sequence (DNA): TGTGCCAGCGACGGGGGCGAGCAGTACTTC.

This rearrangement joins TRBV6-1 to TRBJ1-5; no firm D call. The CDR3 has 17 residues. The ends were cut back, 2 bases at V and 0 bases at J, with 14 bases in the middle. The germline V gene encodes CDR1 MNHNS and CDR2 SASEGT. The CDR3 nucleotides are TGTGCCAGCAGTGAACGCCGAGTCCTTTATAGCAATCAGCCCCAGCATTTT. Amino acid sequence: CASSERRVLYSNQPQHF.

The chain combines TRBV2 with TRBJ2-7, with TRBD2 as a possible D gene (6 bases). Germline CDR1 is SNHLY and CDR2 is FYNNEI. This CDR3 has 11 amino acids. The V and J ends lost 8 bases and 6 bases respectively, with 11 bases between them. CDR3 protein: CASLLASEQYF. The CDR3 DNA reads TGTGCCAGCTTACTAGCTTCCGAGCAGTACTTC.

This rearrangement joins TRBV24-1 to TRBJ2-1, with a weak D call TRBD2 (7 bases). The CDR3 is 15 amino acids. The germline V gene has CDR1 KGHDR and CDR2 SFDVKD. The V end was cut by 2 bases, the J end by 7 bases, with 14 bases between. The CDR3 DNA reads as TGTGCCACCAGTGATTCAATAGGGGGGGGGAATGAGCAGTTCTTC. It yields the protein CATSDSIGGGNEQFF.

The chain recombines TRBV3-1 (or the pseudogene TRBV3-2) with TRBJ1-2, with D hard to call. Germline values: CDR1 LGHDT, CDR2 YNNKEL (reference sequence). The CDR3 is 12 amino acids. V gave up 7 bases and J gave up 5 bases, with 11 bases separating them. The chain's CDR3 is CASKGTEYGYTF. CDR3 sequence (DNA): TGTGCCAGCAAGGGTACGGAGTATGGCTACACCTTC.

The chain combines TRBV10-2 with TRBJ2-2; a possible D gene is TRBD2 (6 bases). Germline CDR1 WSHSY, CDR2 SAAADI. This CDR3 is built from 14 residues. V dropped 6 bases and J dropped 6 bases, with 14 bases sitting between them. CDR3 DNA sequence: TGCGCCAGCAGCGCATGGGACTTTGCCGGGGAGCTGTTTTTT. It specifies CASSAWDFAGELFF.

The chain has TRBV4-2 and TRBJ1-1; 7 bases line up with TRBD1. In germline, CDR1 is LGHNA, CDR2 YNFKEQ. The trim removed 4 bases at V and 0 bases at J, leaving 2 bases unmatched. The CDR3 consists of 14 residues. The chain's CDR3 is CASSPGQVNTEAFF. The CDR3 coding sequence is TGTGCCAGCAGCCCAGGACAGGTGAACACTGAAGCTTTCTTT.

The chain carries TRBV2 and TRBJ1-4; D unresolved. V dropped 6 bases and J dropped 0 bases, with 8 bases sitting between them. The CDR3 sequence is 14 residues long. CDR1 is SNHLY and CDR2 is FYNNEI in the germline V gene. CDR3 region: CASRDGSTNEKLFF. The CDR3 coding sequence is TGTGCCAGCAGAGACGGATCAACTAATGAAAAACTGTTTTTT.

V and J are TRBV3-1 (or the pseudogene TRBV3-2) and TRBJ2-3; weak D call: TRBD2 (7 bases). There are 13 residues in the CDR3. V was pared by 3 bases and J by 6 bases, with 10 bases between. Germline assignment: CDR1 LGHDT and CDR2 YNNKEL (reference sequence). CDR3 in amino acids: CASSQAGADTQYF. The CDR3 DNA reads TGTGCCAGCAGCCAGGCGGGGGCTGATACGCAGTATTTT.

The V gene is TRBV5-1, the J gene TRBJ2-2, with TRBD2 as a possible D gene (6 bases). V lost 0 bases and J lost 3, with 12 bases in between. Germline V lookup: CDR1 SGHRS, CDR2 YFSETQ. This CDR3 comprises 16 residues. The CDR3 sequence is CASSLVRGGYTGELFF. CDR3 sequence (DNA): TGCGCCAGCAGCTTGGTTCGTGGGGGGTACACCGGGGAGCTGTTTTTT. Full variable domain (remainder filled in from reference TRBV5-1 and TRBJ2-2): KAGVTQTPRYLIKTRGQQVTLSCSPISGHRSVSWYQQTPGQGLQFLFEYFSETQRNKGNFPGRFSGRQFSNSRSEMNVSTLELGDSALYLCASSLVRGGYTGELFFGEGSRLTVL.

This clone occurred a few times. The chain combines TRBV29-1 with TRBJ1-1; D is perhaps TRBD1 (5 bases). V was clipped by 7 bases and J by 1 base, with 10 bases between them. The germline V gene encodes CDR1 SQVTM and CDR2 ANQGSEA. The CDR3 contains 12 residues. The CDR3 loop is CSARVSNTEAFF. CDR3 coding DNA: TGCAGCGCCAGGGTTTCGAACACTGAAGCTTTCTTT.

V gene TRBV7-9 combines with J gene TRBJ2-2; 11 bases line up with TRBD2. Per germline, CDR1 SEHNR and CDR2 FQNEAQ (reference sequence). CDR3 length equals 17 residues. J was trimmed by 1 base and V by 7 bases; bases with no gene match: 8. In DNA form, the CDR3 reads TGTGCCAGCAAGGAGTCCCTAGCGGGGGGGAACACCGGGGAGCTGTTTTTT. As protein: CASKESLAGGNTGELFF. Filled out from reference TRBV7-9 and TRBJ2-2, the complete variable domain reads DTGVSQNPRHKITKRGQNVTFRCDPISEHNRLYWYRQTLGQGPEFLTYFQNEAQLEKSRLLSDRFSAERPKGSFSTLEIQRTEQGDSAMYLCASKESLAGGNTGELFFGEGSRLTVL.

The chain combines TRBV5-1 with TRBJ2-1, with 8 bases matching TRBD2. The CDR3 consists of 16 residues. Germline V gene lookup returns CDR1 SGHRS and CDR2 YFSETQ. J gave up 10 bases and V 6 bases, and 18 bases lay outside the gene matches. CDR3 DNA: TGCGCCAGCAAGGTCCTCTCGGCGGGGGGCGGGGAGGAGCAGTTCTTC. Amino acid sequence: CASKVLSAGGGEEQFF.

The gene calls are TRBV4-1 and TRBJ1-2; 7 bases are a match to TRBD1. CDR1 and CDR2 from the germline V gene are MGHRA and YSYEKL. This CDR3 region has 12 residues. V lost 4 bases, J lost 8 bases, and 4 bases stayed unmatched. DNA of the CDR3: TGCGCCAGCAGCCGAGACAGGGACGGCTACACCTTC. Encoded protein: CASSRDRDGYTF.

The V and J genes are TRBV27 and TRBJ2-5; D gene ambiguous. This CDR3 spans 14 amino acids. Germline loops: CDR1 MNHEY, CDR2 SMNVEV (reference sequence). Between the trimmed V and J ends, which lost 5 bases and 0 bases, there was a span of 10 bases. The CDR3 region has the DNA TGTGCCAGCAGTCCCGCTATGTACCAAGAGACCCAGTACTTC. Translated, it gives CASSPAMYQETQYF.

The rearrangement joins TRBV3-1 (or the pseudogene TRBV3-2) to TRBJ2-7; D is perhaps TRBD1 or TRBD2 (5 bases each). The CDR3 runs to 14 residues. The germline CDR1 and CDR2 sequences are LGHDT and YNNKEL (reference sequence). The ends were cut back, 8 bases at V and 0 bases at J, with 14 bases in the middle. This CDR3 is CASGTGTSSYEQYF. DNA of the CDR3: TGTGCCAGCGGAACCGGGACGTCCTCCTACGAGCAGTACTTC.

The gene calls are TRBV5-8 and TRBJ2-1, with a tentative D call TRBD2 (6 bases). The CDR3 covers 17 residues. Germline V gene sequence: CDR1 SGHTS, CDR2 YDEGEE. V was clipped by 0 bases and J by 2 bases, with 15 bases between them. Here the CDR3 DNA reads TGTGCCAGCAGCTTGGGGTTGGGGGACTGGCCCTACAATGAGCAGTTCTTC. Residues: CASSLGLGDWPYNEQFF.

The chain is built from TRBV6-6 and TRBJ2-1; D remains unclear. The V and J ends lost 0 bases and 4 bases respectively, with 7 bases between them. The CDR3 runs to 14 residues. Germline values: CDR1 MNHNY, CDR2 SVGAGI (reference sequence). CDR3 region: CASSYSGAYNEQFF. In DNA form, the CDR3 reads TGTGCCAGCAGTTACTCGGGTGCGTACAATGAGCAGTTCTTC.

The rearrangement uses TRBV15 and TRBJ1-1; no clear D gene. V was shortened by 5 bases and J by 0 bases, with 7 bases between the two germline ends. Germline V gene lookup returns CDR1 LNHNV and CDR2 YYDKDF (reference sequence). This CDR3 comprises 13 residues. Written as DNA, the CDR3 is TGTGCCACCAGCCCAGACTTGAACACTGAAGCTTTCTTT. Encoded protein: CATSPDLNTEAFF.

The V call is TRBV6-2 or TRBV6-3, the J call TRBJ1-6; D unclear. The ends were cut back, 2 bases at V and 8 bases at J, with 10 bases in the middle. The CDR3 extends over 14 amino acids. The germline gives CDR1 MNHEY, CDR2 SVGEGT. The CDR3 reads CASSYRQLHSPLHF. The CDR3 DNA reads TGTGCCAGCAGTTACCGGCAGCTCCATTCACCCCTCCACTTT.

The CDR3 DNA reads TGTGCCAGCAGCTTAGCCCGGACTAGCGGGGGGTACGAGCAGTACTTC. Amino acids: CASSLARTSGGYEQYF. V and J are TRBV11-2 and TRBJ2-7, with 14 bases that match TRBD2. CDR1 is SGHAT, CDR2 FQNNGV, per germline. The CDR3 length is 16 residues. Germline trimming cut 1 base from V and 4 bases from J; bases unmatched to any gene: 3.

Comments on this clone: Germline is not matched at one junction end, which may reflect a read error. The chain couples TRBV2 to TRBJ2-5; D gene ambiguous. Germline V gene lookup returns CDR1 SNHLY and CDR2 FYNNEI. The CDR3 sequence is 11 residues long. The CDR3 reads CASREEETQYF. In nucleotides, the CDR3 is TGTGCCAGCAGGGAAGAAGAGACCCAGTACTTC.

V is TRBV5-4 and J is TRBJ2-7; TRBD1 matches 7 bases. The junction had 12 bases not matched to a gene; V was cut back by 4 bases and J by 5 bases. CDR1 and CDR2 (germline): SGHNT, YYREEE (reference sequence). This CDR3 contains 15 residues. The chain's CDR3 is CASSPAGTAIHEQYF. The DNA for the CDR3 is TGTGCCAGCAGCCCCGCCGGGACAGCAATCCACGAGCAGTACTTC.

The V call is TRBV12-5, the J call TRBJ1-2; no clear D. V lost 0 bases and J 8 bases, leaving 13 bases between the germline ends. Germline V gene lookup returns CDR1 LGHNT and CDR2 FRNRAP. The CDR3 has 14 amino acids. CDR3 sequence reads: CASGLVPVAGGYTF. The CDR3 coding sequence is TGTGCTAGTGGTTTGGTCCCGGTGGCCGGGGGCTACACCTTC.

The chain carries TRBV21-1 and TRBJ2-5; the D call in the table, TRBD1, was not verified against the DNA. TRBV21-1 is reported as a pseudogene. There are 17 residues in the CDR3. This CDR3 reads CASSKARPRDREETQYF. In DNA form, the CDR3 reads TGTGCCAGCAGCAAAGCGCGCCCCCGGGACAGGGAAGAGACCCAGTACTTC.

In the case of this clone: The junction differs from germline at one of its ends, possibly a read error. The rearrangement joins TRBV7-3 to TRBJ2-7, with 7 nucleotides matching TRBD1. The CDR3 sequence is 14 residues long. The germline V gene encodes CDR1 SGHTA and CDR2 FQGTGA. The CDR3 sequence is CASSLTTGSSEQYF. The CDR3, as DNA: TGTGCCAGCAGCTTAACGACAGGGTCCTCCGAGCAGTACTTC.

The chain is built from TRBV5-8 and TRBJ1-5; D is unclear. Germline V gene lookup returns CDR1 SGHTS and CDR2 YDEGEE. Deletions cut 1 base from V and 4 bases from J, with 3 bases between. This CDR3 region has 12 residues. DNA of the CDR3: TGTGCCAGCAGCTTGAGGAATCAGCCCCAGCATTTT. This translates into CASSLRNQPQHF. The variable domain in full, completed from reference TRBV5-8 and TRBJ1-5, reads EAGVTQSPTHLIKTRGQQATLRCSPISGHTSVYWYQQALGLGLQFLLWYDEGEERNRGNFPPRFSGRQFPNYSSELNVNALELEDSALYLCASSLRNQPQHFGDGTRLSIL.